A single count supports the clone carrying this TCR beta chain. This sample stems from a study of blood T cell repertoires in COVID-19. V shed 5 bases and J shed 4 bases, with 12 bases lying between them. This CDR3 has 14 residues. Germline loops: CDR1 SEHNR, CDR2 FQNEAQ (reference sequence). Assay used: immunoSEQ multiplex PCR; TCRdb lists only in-frame clones, some missing. Here the sample spans 70,000 or so clones, just over 90% being singletons. The source is a woman aged 18-29 years with acute or convalescent COVID-19. The chain recombines TRBV7-9 with TRBJ2-1; D perhaps matches TRBD1 (5 bases). Sequencing used peripheral blood. Written as DNA, the CDR3 is TGTGCCAGCAGCCCCTTAGGGGAATACAATGAGCAGTTCTTC. It is translated as CASSPLGEYNEQFF.